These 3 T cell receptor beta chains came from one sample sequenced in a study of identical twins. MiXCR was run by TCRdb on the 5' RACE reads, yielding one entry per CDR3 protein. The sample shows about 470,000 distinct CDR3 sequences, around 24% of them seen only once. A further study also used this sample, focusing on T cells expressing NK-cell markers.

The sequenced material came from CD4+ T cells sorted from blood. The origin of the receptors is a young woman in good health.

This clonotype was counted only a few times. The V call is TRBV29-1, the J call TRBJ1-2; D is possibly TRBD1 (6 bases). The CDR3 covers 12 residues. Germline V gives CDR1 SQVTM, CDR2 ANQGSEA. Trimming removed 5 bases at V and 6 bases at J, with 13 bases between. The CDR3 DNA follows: TGCAGCGTTCTACAGGGTAGGGATGGCTACACCTTC. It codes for CSVLQGRDGYTF.

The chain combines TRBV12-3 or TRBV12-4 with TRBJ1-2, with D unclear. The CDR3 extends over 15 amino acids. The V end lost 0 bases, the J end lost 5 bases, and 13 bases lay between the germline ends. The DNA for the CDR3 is TGTGCCAGCAGTTTAGCTACGGTGGCTACATATGGCTACACCTTC. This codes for CASSLATVATYGYTF.

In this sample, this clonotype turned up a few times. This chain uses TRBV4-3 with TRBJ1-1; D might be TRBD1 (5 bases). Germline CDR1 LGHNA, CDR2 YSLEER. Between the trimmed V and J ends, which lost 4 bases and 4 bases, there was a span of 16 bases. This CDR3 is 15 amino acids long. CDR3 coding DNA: TGCGCCAGCAGCCGGGGTGGGGGAACGGGCACTGAAGCTTTCTTT. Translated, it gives CASSRGGGTGTEAFF.